A selection of T cell receptor beta chains follows, all from one sample in a study of CD8+ T cells in alopecia areata. TCRdb keeps only in-frame clones here, not all; method: immunoSEQ multiplex PCR. The sample holds approximately 200,000 clones, around two fifths seen once. The source was CD4+ T cells sorted from blood, collected at approximately week 36, from a patient treated with tofacitinib. Receptor source: a human donor with alopecia areata. CDR3s include the opening cysteine and the closing phenylalanine or tryptophan.

V	J	CDR3
TRBV30	TRBJ2-7	CACTPLGQTHEQYF
TRBV5-1	TRBJ2-1	CASSIASGSRNEQFF
TRBV28	TRBJ2-3	CASSLWGGTRVSDTQYF
TRBV7-9	TRBJ2-6	CALGLIGFSGANVLTF
TRBV6-5	TRBJ2-1	CASSYQDEQFF
TRBV15	TRBJ1-2	CATSRQGADGYTF
TRBV6-5	TRBJ2-2	CARRPGRNTGELFF
TRBV29-1	TRBJ1-1	CSVQGWGEGTEAFF
TRBV28	TRBJ1-2	CASSTPREYGYTF
TRBV7-9	TRBJ2-1	CASSLAGTSSFFF
TRBV9	TRBJ1-3	CASSVFGSGGGGGNTIYF
TRBV2	TRBJ2-2	CASSEKGFTGELFF
TRBV6-5	TRBJ1-3	CASRPVDVSGNTIYF
TRBV18	TRBJ1-1	CASSPRLGTGYVNTEAFF
TRBV2	TRBJ2-3	CASSVGRAPTDTQYF
TRBV9	TRBJ2-5	CASSASGRGGETQYF
TRBV30	TRBJ2-1	CAWSRLAGSYNEQFF
TRBV30	TRBJ1-2	CAWSVSIEYGYTF
TRBV5-1	TRBJ2-7	CASSPHPTGSGGYEQYF
TRBV7-2	TRBJ2-1	CASSLTLYNEQFF
TRBV2	TRBJ2-7	CASTGPDSNPPYEQYF
TRBV7-3	TRBJ2-1	CASSLASGSEQFF
TRBV6-5	TRBJ1-2	CASRVSSGVGYTF
TRBV2	TRBJ2-7	CASIGSAVADEQYF
TRBV2	TRBJ2-1	CASSGTSGVWNEQFF
TRBV4-1	TRBJ2-7	CASSLGQGSTYEQYF
TRBV30	TRBJ2-6	CAWSAQRPGANVLTF
TRBV30	TRBJ2-7	CAWSLLGGEQYF
TRBV6-5	TRBJ1-1	CASRVLQLNTEAFF
TRBV4-2	TRBJ2-2	CASSWGLEAGELFF
TRBV29-1	TRBJ2-3	CSVDLLAGEDTQYF
TRBV18	TRBJ2-5	CASSPGRIQETQYF
TRBV5-4	TRBJ2-7	CASSLESQGFHEQYF
TRBV7-8	TRBJ2-6	CASSPTGGAGANVLTF
TRBV11-2	TRBJ2-5	CASSSSAETQYF
TRBV25-1	TRBJ1-5	CASAADGPNQPQHF
TRBV2	TRBJ2-5	CASSIQETQYF
TRBV30	TRBJ2-2	CAWSAGPRTGELFF
TRBV15	TRBJ2-3	CATSATSERSGASTDTQYF
TRBV11-2	TRBJ1-1	CASSPTYGARTEAFF
TRBV11-2	TRBJ2-5	CASSHRNRPQETQYF
TRBV4-2	TRBJ2-5	CASSQGERETQYF
TRBV5-4	TRBJ1-2	CASSTPPNYGYTF
TRBV5-4	TRBJ1-2	CASSDSNYGYTF
TRBV7-2	TRBJ1-1	CASSYRTGANTEAFF
TRBV29-1	TRBJ1-4	CSVGRRGPNEKLFF
TRBV7-2	TRBJ2-5	CASSLRLAGRETQYF
TRBV5-1	TRBJ2-6	CASSLDLRGAGANVLTF
TRBV29-1	TRBJ2-2	CSADKDTGELFF
TRBV7-2	TRBJ2-3	CASSPASSGRGGTQYF
TRBV11-2	TRBJ1-2	CASSLERGVHGYTF
TRBV7-2	TRBJ1-1	CASSFGPLDTEAFF